These T cell receptor beta chains were read from a single sample in a study of PD-1 blockade in classical Hodgkin lymphoma. Sequenced by immunoSEQ multiplex PCR; TCRdb stores in-frame clones only, minus some. Of some 100,000 clones in the sample, under 95% are singletons; the top ten hold approximately 2%. The material was peripheral blood mononuclear cells (PBMCs), obtained before the fourth cycle of nivolumab. These TCRs come from a human donor with classical Hodgkin lymphoma. CDR3s include the opening cysteine and the closing phenylalanine or tryptophan.

v_gene: TRBV18; j_gene: TRBJ2-3; CDR3aa: CASSPPVAPDTQYF
v_gene: TRBV28; j_gene: TRBJ2-1; CDR3aa: CASSTTWASGRSYNEQFF
v_gene: TRBV9; j_gene: TRBJ2-1; CDR3aa: CASSVASQYNEQFF
v_gene: TRBV7-3; j_gene: TRBJ2-5; CDR3aa: CASSSTGLGETQYF
v_gene: TRBV5-1; j_gene: TRBJ1-4; CDR3aa: CASSLRTGTGDNEKLFF
v_gene: TRBV5-1; j_gene: TRBJ1-2; CDR3aa: CASGIDRANYGYTF
v_gene: TRBV10-1; j_gene: TRBJ2-7; CDR3aa: CASSEGVYEQYF
v_gene: TRBV5-1; j_gene: TRBJ2-7; CDR3aa: CASSVDSFYEQYF
v_gene: TRBV30; j_gene: TRBJ1-1; CDR3aa: CAWSGRGGTEAFF
v_gene: TRBV5-1; j_gene: TRBJ2-2; CDR3aa: CASSLNTGELFF
v_gene: TRBV20-1; j_gene: TRBJ2-3; CDR3aa: CSAVAGGTQYF
v_gene: TRBV19; j_gene: TRBJ2-7; CDR3aa: CASSNRPYYEQYF
v_gene: TRBV6-5; j_gene: TRBJ2-2; CDR3aa: CASSYQVGALAELFF
v_gene: TRBV7-9; j_gene: TRBJ2-7; CDR3aa: CASSLLRELYF
v_gene: TRBV7-9; j_gene: TRBJ1-2; CDR3aa: CASSRPPDTRYGYTF
v_gene: TRBV19; j_gene: TRBJ1-3; CDR3aa: CASSIVSGNTIYF
v_gene: TRBV9; j_gene: TRBJ2-3; CDR3aa: CASSAGLAGGTDTQYF
v_gene: TRBV27; j_gene: TRBJ2-7; CDR3aa: CASWAGGANLYEQYF
v_gene: TRBV28; j_gene: TRBJ2-1; CDR3aa: CASSSPGLAGPNSYNEQFF
v_gene: TRBV9; j_gene: TRBJ2-7; CDR3aa: CASSVWGDPYEQYF
v_gene: TRBV7-9; j_gene: TRBJ1-4; CDR3aa: CASSFTGGDEKLFF
v_gene: TRBV27; j_gene: TRBJ1-2; CDR3aa: CASSLGGGWDYTF
v_gene: TRBV2; j_gene: TRBJ1-1; CDR3aa: CASSDRRNTEAFF
v_gene: TRBV4-1; j_gene: TRBJ1-5; CDR3aa: CASSPQSTGEQPQHF
v_gene: TRBV11-2; j_gene: TRBJ2-3; CDR3aa: CASSPTGGITDTQYF
v_gene: TRBV28; j_gene: TRBJ1-2; CDR3aa: CASSFDSRDRYGYTF
v_gene: TRBV5-1; j_gene: TRBJ1-1; CDR3aa: CASSLRAPGNTEAFF
v_gene: TRBV28; j_gene: TRBJ2-1; CDR3aa: CASSLRGTGSDNEQFF
v_gene: TRBV29-1; j_gene: TRBJ2-6; CDR3aa: CSVQQGTGANVLTF
v_gene: TRBV25-1; j_gene: TRBJ2-5; CDR3aa: CASSDLISSAQYF
v_gene: TRBV7-2; j_gene: TRBJ2-7; CDR3aa: CASSLAWTATSYEQYF
v_gene: TRBV28; j_gene: TRBJ2-5; CDR3aa: CASSLRSKIITGYQETQYF
v_gene: TRBV9; j_gene: TRBJ2-7; CDR3aa: CASSVSSGGTYEQYF
v_gene: TRBV19; j_gene: TRBJ1-1; CDR3aa: CASSIQGSTEAFF
v_gene: TRBV28; j_gene: TRBJ2-1; CDR3aa: CASSLWQTRGIPPYNEQFF
v_gene: TRBV10-1; j_gene: TRBJ2-1; CDR3aa: CASSDFASGVGNNEQFF
v_gene: TRBV28; j_gene: TRBJ2-2; CDR3aa: CASSRDREAGELFF
v_gene: TRBV5-4; j_gene: TRBJ1-1; CDR3aa: CASSSGRRAGLNTEAFF
v_gene: TRBV5-1; j_gene: TRBJ1-1; CDR3aa: CASSSQVGAGRGAFF
v_gene: TRBV27; j_gene: TRBJ2-5; CDR3aa: CASSYGVDQETQYF
v_gene: TRBV28; j_gene: TRBJ1-1; CDR3aa: CASSSPVRGRTEAFF
v_gene: TRBV11-3; j_gene: TRBJ1-1; CDR3aa: CASSLQGEKTEAFF
v_gene: TRBV4-2; j_gene: TRBJ2-7; CDR3aa: CASSRNHMGGLAGEVSEQYF
v_gene: TRBV10-3; j_gene: TRBJ2-3; CDR3aa: CAISVAAGGRTDTQYF
v_gene: TRBV11-2; j_gene: TRBJ2-7; CDR3aa: CASSFLRYEQYF
v_gene: TRBV9; j_gene: TRBJ1-2; CDR3aa: CASSTNNGGYTF
v_gene: TRBV25-1; j_gene: TRBJ2-1; CDR3aa: CASSEYGDNEQFF
v_gene: TRBV5-1; j_gene: TRBJ2-2; CDR3aa: CASSRQGTGELFF
v_gene: TRBV4-1; j_gene: TRBJ2-7; CDR3aa: CASSLRGGTSGPKEEQYF
v_gene: TRBV9; j_gene: TRBJ2-7; CDR3aa: CASSVSSGRVEEQYF
v_gene: TRBV19; j_gene: TRBJ1-2; CDR3aa: CASSTAANYGYTF
v_gene: TRBV6-4; j_gene: TRBJ2-3; CDR3aa: CASSLIASGTDTQYF
v_gene: TRBV19; j_gene: TRBJ1-5; CDR3aa: CASTGGAPRGLYSNQPQHF
v_gene: TRBV23-1; j_gene: TRBJ1-1; CDR3aa: CASSQLWNTEAFF
v_gene: TRBV7-9; j_gene: TRBJ1-1; CDR3aa: CASSLELWPNTEAFF
v_gene: TRBV4-2; j_gene: TRBJ2-2; CDR3aa: CASSQENGELFF
v_gene: TRBV6-5; j_gene: TRBJ1-1; CDR3aa: CASKQRQGGPEAFF
v_gene: TRBV28; j_gene: TRBJ1-5; CDR3aa: CASSLNLGGEPQHF
v_gene: TRBV29-1; j_gene: TRBJ2-3; CDR3aa: CSVEDPRQGRTDTQYF
v_gene: TRBV6-5; j_gene: TRBJ2-7; CDR3aa: CASASGRSSYEQYF